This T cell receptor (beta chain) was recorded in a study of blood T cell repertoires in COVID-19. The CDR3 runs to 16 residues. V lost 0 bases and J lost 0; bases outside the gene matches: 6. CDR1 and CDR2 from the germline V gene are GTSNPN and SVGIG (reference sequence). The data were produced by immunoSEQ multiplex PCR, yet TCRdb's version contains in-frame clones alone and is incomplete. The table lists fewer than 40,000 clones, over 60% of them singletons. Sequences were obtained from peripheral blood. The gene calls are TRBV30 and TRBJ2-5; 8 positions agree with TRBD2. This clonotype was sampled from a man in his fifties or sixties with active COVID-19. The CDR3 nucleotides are TGTGCCTGGAGTGTAGGGCGGGGGGTGTACCAAGAGACCCAGTACTTC. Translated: CAWSVGRGVYQETQYF.